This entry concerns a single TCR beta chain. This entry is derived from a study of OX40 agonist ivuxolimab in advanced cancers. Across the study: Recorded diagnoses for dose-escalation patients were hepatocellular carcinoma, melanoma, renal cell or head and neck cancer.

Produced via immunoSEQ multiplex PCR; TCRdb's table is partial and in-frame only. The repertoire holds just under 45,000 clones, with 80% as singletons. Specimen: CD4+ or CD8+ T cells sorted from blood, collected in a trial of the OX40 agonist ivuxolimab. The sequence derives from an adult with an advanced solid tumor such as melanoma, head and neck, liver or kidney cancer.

The CDR3 loop reads CASSVAGVFQETQYF. The CDR3 DNA follows: TGTGCCAGCAGTGTAGCGGGAGTCTTCCAAGAGACCCAGTACTTC. The chain links TRBV2 to TRBJ2-5; 9 positions match TRBD2. Germline CDR1 reads SNHLY; CDR2 reads FYNNEI. The junction had 4 bases not matched to a gene; V was cut back by 4 bases and J by 1 base. This CDR3 is built from 15 residues.